Listed below are T cell receptor beta chains from one sample, sequenced in a study of CD8 T cells in ankylosing spondylitis. TCRdb analysed the 5' RACE reads with MiXCR anew, one entry per CDR3 protein. The data contain 750,000 to 850,000 distinct CDR3 sequences, approximately 12% of them singletons. What was sequenced was blood, either unsorted or a sorted T cell fraction (not recorded which). The receptors originated from a male donor with ankylosing spondylitis. CDR3s include the opening cysteine and the closing phenylalanine or tryptophan. The D gene is left open where the match is weak. Not all rows give a size; the values are once, few, many and, for expanded clones, a class.

abundance: few; j_gene: TRBJ1-3; v_gene: TRBV9; d_gene: -; CDR3aa: CASSLNSRAGNTIYF; CDR3nt: TGTGCCAGCAGCCTCAACTCCAGGGCTGGAAACACCATATATTTT
abundance: few; j_gene: TRBJ2-1; v_gene: TRBV20-1; d_gene: TRBD2; CDR3aa: CSALSGASYNEQFF; CDR3nt: TGCAGTGCCCTTAGCGGGGCTTCCTACAATGAGCAGTTCTTC
abundance: many; j_gene: TRBJ2-5; v_gene: TRBV20-1; d_gene: -; CDR3aa: CSAWTRTETQYF; CDR3nt: TGCAGTGCTTGGACTCGGACGGAGACCCAGTACTTC
abundance: -; j_gene: TRBJ2-3; v_gene: TRBV6-2/TRBV6-3; d_gene: TRBD2; CDR3aa: CASTIRLAISTDTQYF; CDR3nt: TGTGCCAGCACCATACGACTAGCGATTAGCACAGATACGCAGTATTTT
abundance: few; j_gene: TRBJ2-3; v_gene: TRBV24-1; d_gene: -; CDR3aa: CATSDLRASDTQYF; CDR3nt: TGTGCCACCAGTGATTTACGGGCATCGGATACGCAGTATTTT
abundance: few; j_gene: TRBJ1-2; v_gene: TRBV3-1; d_gene: -; CDR3aa: CASSPYGQNYGYTF; CDR3nt: TGTGCCAGCAGCCCGTACGGACAGAACTATGGCTACACCTTC
abundance: -; j_gene: TRBJ2-7; v_gene: TRBV18; d_gene: TRBD2; CDR3aa: CASSPTSGTYEQYF; CDR3nt: TGTGCCAGCTCACCTACTAGCGGCACCTACGAGCAGTACTTC
abundance: few; j_gene: TRBJ2-7; v_gene: TRBV10-3; d_gene: -; CDR3aa: CAISESLATSYEQYF; CDR3nt: TGTGCCATCAGTGAGAGCCTAGCAACCTCCTACGAGCAGTACTTC
abundance: few; j_gene: TRBJ2-1; v_gene: TRBV7-2; d_gene: TRBD2; CDR3aa: CASSVSGGAGNEQFF; CDR3nt: TGTGCCAGCAGCGTTAGCGGGGGGGCCGGGAATGAGCAGTTCTTC
abundance: few; j_gene: TRBJ2-3; v_gene: TRBV7-2; d_gene: TRBD2; CDR3aa: CASSRRLAGWADTQYF; CDR3nt: TGTGCCAGCAGCCGCCGACTAGCGGGGTGGGCAGATACGCAGTATTTT
abundance: -; j_gene: TRBJ1-6; v_gene: TRBV9; d_gene: -; CDR3aa: CASSAQGYANSPLHF; CDR3nt: TGTGCCAGCAGCGCCCAGGGATATGCTAATTCACCCCTCCACTTT
abundance: many; j_gene: TRBJ2-3; v_gene: TRBV20-1; d_gene: TRBD2; CDR3aa: CSATKPSGRPDTQYF; CDR3nt: TGCAGTGCAACGAAACCTAGCGGGAGACCAGATACGCAGTATTTT
abundance: -; j_gene: TRBJ2-3; v_gene: TRBV28; d_gene: TRBD1; CDR3aa: CASSSGGEGTDTQYF; CDR3nt: TGTGCCAGCAGTTCAGGGGGTGAGGGCACAGATACGCAGTATTTT
abundance: -; j_gene: TRBJ2-1; v_gene: TRBV2; d_gene: -; CDR3aa: CASSPERVEQFF; CDR3nt: TGTGCCAGCAGTCCCGAGCGGGTTGAGCAGTTCTTC
abundance: -; j_gene: TRBJ2-3; v_gene: TRBV20-1; d_gene: -; CDR3aa: CSARSPNGRPSTDTQYF; CDR3nt: TGCAGTGCTAGATCACCGAACGGACGACCTAGCACAGATACGCAGTATTTT
abundance: few; j_gene: TRBJ2-2; v_gene: TRBV6-2/TRBV6-3; d_gene: -; CDR3aa: CASSYFGSLGKYTGELFF; CDR3nt: TGTGCCAGCAGTTACTTCGGCAGCTTGGGAAAATACACCGGGGAGCTGTTTTTT
abundance: -; j_gene: TRBJ1-5; v_gene: TRBV4-2; d_gene: -; CDR3aa: CASSQDIGRQRDQPQHF; CDR3nt: TGTGCCAGCAGCCAAGATATTGGCAGGCAAAGGGATCAGCCCCAGCATTTT
abundance: many; j_gene: TRBJ1-5; v_gene: TRBV7-9; d_gene: TRBD1; CDR3aa: CASSLGQYNQPQHF; CDR3nt: TGTGCCAGCAGCTTGGGACAGTACAATCAGCCCCAGCATTTT
abundance: few; j_gene: TRBJ2-1; v_gene: TRBV12-3/TRBV12-4; d_gene: -; CDR3aa: CASSLNLAGGHSYNEQFF; CDR3nt: TGTGCCAGCAGTTTAAACTTGGCAGGCGGGCATTCCTACAATGAGCAGTTCTTC
abundance: many; j_gene: TRBJ2-1; v_gene: TRBV7-9; d_gene: -; CDR3aa: CASSPKWLRNEQFF; CDR3nt: TGTGCCAGCAGCCCGAAATGGTTGCGCAATGAGCAGTTCTTC
abundance: few; j_gene: TRBJ1-2; v_gene: TRBV20-1; d_gene: -; CDR3aa: CSVPRDAYGYTF; CDR3nt: TGCAGTGTTCCCAGGGATGCTTATGGCTACACCTTC
abundance: -; j_gene: TRBJ2-3; v_gene: TRBV20-1; d_gene: TRBD1; CDR3aa: CSARARDRASDTQYF; CDR3nt: TGCAGTGCTAGAGCCCGGGACAGGGCTTCCGATACGCAGTATTTT
abundance: -; j_gene: TRBJ2-7; v_gene: TRBV7-2; d_gene: TRBD2; CDR3aa: CASSRSGRAYEQYF; CDR3nt: TGTGCCAGCAGCCGAAGCGGGAGGGCCTACGAGCAGTACTTC
abundance: few; j_gene: TRBJ2-5; v_gene: TRBV5-1; d_gene: -; CDR3aa: CASSLVVAEGTQYF; CDR3nt: TGCGCCAGCAGCTTGGTCGTAGCGGAGGGGACCCAGTACTTC
abundance: many; j_gene: TRBJ2-2; v_gene: TRBV15; d_gene: -; CDR3aa: CATSTSPGRAGELFF; CDR3nt: TGTGCCACCAGCACCTCGCCCGGACGGGCCGGGGAGCTGTTTTTT
abundance: few; j_gene: TRBJ1-1; v_gene: TRBV29-1; d_gene: TRBD1; CDR3aa: CSVGDRVDTEAFF; CDR3nt: TGCAGCGTTGGGGACAGGGTTGATACTGAAGCTTTCTTT
abundance: few; j_gene: TRBJ1-6; v_gene: TRBV7-2; d_gene: -; CDR3aa: CASSPSGRRASPLHF; CDR3nt: TGTGCCAGCAGCCCGTCAGGGAGGCGGGCCTCACCCCTCCACTTT
abundance: many; j_gene: TRBJ2-7; v_gene: TRBV7-2; d_gene: -; CDR3aa: CASSLLGNEQYF; CDR3nt: TGTGCCAGCAGCCTTCTGGGCAACGAGCAGTACTTC
abundance: many; j_gene: TRBJ2-5; v_gene: TRBV5-5; d_gene: -; CDR3aa: CASSLLGISGETQYF; CDR3nt: TGTGCCAGCAGCTTGTTGGGGATTTCGGGAGAGACCCAGTACTTC
abundance: few; j_gene: TRBJ1-5; v_gene: TRBV20-1; d_gene: -; CDR3aa: CSARDQSSQPQHF; CDR3nt: TGCAGTGCTAGAGATCAGTCATCGCAGCCCCAGCATTTT
abundance: -; j_gene: TRBJ2-3; v_gene: TRBV2; d_gene: -; CDR3aa: CASSERDDTQYF; CDR3nt: TGTGCCAGCAGTGAAAGGGACGATACGCAGTATTTT
abundance: few; j_gene: TRBJ1-6; v_gene: TRBV11-2; d_gene: TRBD1; CDR3aa: CASSLRRGQGDYNSPLHF; CDR3nt: TGTGCCAGCAGCTTAAGGAGGGGACAGGGAGATTATAATTCACCCCTCCACTTT
abundance: -; j_gene: TRBJ1-2; v_gene: TRBV27; d_gene: -; CDR3aa: CASARGNSYGYTF; CDR3nt: TGTGCCAGCGCCCGAGGGAATTCCTATGGCTACACCTTC
abundance: many; j_gene: TRBJ2-7; v_gene: TRBV18; d_gene: -; CDR3aa: CASSPERASYEQYF; CDR3nt: TGTGCCAGCTCACCTGAGCGGGCCTCCTACGAGCAGTACTTC
abundance: -; j_gene: TRBJ2-3; v_gene: TRBV29-1; d_gene: -; CDR3aa: CSVPFRDFTDTQYF; CDR3nt: TGCAGCGTGCCATTCCGGGACTTCACAGATACGCAGTATTTT
abundance: many; j_gene: TRBJ2-7; v_gene: TRBV4-1; d_gene: -; CDR3aa: CASSQDVRTYEQYF; CDR3nt: TGCGCCAGCAGCCAAGATGTCAGGACCTACGAGCAGTACTTC
abundance: -; j_gene: TRBJ1-5; v_gene: TRBV5-5; d_gene: -; CDR3aa: CASSLVGVANQPQHF; CDR3nt: TGTGCCAGCAGCTTGGTAGGGGTAGCGAATCAGCCCCAGCATTTT
abundance: many; j_gene: TRBJ1-2; v_gene: TRBV12-3/TRBV12-4; d_gene: -; CDR3aa: CASSSHLVTSNYGYTF; CDR3nt: TGTGCCAGCAGTTCCCACCTCGTAACATCTAACTATGGCTACACCTTC
abundance: few; j_gene: TRBJ1-3; v_gene: TRBV20-1; d_gene: -; CDR3aa: CSARPWDGFRNTIYF; CDR3nt: TGCAGTGCTAGACCCTGGGATGGCTTTCGAAACACCATATATTTT
abundance: few; j_gene: TRBJ2-1; v_gene: TRBV19; d_gene: TRBD1; CDR3aa: CASSTRQGVTYNEQFF; CDR3nt: TGTGCCAGTAGTACTCGGCAGGGGGTTACCTACAATGAGCAGTTCTTC
abundance: once; j_gene: TRBJ2-1; v_gene: TRBV20-1; d_gene: TRBD2; CDR3aa: CSARNFGLARDNDQFF; CDR3nt: TGCAGTGCCAGGAACTTCGGACTAGCCAGGGACAATGATCAGTTCTTC
abundance: -; j_gene: TRBJ2-2; v_gene: TRBV7-6; d_gene: TRBD1; CDR3aa: CASTTPQDRENTGELFF; CDR3nt: TGTGCCAGCACCACCCCGCAAGACAGGGAGAACACCGGGGAGCTGTTTTTT
abundance: many; j_gene: TRBJ1-1; v_gene: TRBV29-1; d_gene: TRBD1; CDR3aa: CSVTGKGAYTEAFF; CDR3nt: TGCAGCGTGACCGGCAAGGGGGCGTACACTGAAGCTTTCTTT
abundance: few; j_gene: TRBJ2-1; v_gene: TRBV20-1; d_gene: -; CDR3aa: CSARNGLGGNEQFF; CDR3nt: TGCAGTGCTAGAAATGGACTGGGCGGGAATGAGCAGTTCTTC
abundance: -; j_gene: TRBJ2-3; v_gene: TRBV20-1; d_gene: -; CDR3aa: CSARDTGYTDTQYF; CDR3nt: TGCAGTGCTAGAGACACAGGATACACAGATACGCAGTATTTT
abundance: -; j_gene: TRBJ2-1; v_gene: TRBV6-5; d_gene: TRBD2; CDR3aa: CASSFLGLAVNEQFF; CDR3nt: TGTGCCAGCAGTTTCTTGGGACTAGCAGTCAATGAGCAGTTCTTC
abundance: few; j_gene: TRBJ2-7; v_gene: TRBV5-1; d_gene: -; CDR3aa: CASSFKDREGYEQYF; CDR3nt: TGCGCCAGCAGCTTTAAGGACAGAGAGGGCTACGAGCAGTACTTC
abundance: many; j_gene: TRBJ2-1; v_gene: TRBV12-3/TRBV12-4; d_gene: TRBD2; CDR3aa: CASSRLAGEYNEQFF; CDR3nt: TGTGCCAGCAGCCGACTAGCGGGGGAGTACAATGAGCAGTTCTTC